This entry features one T cell receptor (beta chain) sequence. Its antigen is unknown. The germline V gene has CDR1 SQVTM and CDR2 ANQGSEA. The CDR3 totals 14 residues. The data originate from a study of cytomegalovirus exposure and HLA in healthy donors. Study findings and constraints: A later analysis by the authors found several of the most significant clusters apparently linked to common viral pathogens.

Amplification used 60 Vbeta primers and 13 Jbeta primers. Generated by immunoSEQ multiplex PCR, the TCRdb table keeps only in-frame clones and is missing some. The table records roughly 120,000 clones, about 83% of them present only once. This clonotype was sampled from a woman aged 40-49 years in good health and CMV-seropositive. The sequencing input was PBMCs. The V and J genes are TRBV29-1 and TRBJ2-5; 10 bases fit TRBD1. The J call may be mistaken, given a closer DNA end match to TRBJ2-7. The CDR3 coding sequence is TGCAGCGTTGCTCGGAGGGACAGGGGAGGCGAGCAGTACTTC. Amino acids: CSVARRDRGGEQYF.